Described below is a single T cell receptor beta chain sequence and its context. Its antigen is still unknown. The CDR3 is made up of 15 amino acids. Germline-derived CDR1 and CDR2 are SQVTM and ANQGSEA. After removal of 4 bases from V and 3 bases from J, the junction contained 9 bases not matched to a gene. The data belong to a study of OX40 agonist ivuxolimab in advanced cancers. Study details: An anti-OX40 (CD134) antibody with agonistic activity, ivuxolimab, was administered to patients.

Study-wide results and caveats: The mean number of expanded clones was higher in CD8+ T cells than in CD4+.

The table came from immunoSEQ multiplex PCR; TCRdb's copy has only in-frame clones and leaves some out. The sample has around 70,000 clones, around 80% seen once. Sequencing used CD4+ or CD8+ T cells sorted from blood, obtained in a trial of the OX40 agonist ivuxolimab. V and J are TRBV29-1 and TRBJ2-3, with TRBD2 matching over 8 bases. The TCR was taken from an adult with an advanced solid tumor such as melanoma, head and neck, liver or kidney cancer. The chain's CDR3 is CSVARTSGVTDTQYF. The CDR3 coding sequence is TGCAGCGTTGCCCGTACTAGCGGAGTGACAGATACGCAGTATTTT.